The following is a T cell receptor (beta chain) sequence with its context. What it binds is unknown. Trimming shortened V by 7 bases and J by 1 base, and 11 bases separated the two germline ends. Germline V gives CDR1 SQVTM, CDR2 ANQGSEA. This CDR3 is 13 amino acids long. Extraction of RNA preceded its reverse transcription into cDNA, which served as the sequencing template. The protocol was immunoSEQ multiplex PCR, while the TCRdb copy is restricted to in-frame clones and leaves out a portion. The sample includes roughly 180,000 clones, approximately 51% of them seen just once. This record belongs to a study of CD8+ T cells in alopecia areata. Looking at the study overall: For 6 to 18 months, tofacitinib was taken, and 6 months off drug followed.

Regarding the study as a whole: The link between baseline CD8+ expansion and response remains uncertain with one nonresponder.

Documented treatment: oral pan-JAK inhibitor, 5-10 mg twice daily. V is TRBV29-1 and J is TRBJ1-3, with D possibly being TRBD1 (5 bases). The sample consisted of CD8+ T cells sorted from blood, taken at roughly week 52, from a patient treated with tofacitinib. The TCR comes from a human donor with alopecia areata. CDR3 in amino acids: CSAGGGSGNTIYF. The CDR3 DNA reads as TGCAGCGCCGGGGGGGGATCTGGAAACACCATATATTTT.